Listed here is a single T cell receptor (beta chain). Its antigen is unknown. The protocol was immunoSEQ multiplex PCR, while the TCRdb copy is restricted to in-frame clones and leaves out a portion. The sample lists over 50,000 clones, under 90% seen once, with 13% in the top ten. V lost 5 bases and J lost 3; bases outside the gene matches: 5. There are 14 residues in the CDR3. Looked up from germline, CDR1 is LNHDA and CDR2 is SQIVND (reference sequence). This entry belongs to a study of a mutant IDH1 vaccine in newly diagnosed glioma. Overall study: Eight vaccine injections were given to patients in weeks 1, 3, 5, 7, 11, 15, 19 and 23. Vaccines were first given 4-6 weeks after radiotherapy alone, or with temozolomide cycles. Antecedent treatment encompassed radiotherapy, temozolomide, or their combination; the majority received both.

Time point meaning: week 23, last vaccination. Every vaccination contained 300 ug of the mutant IDH1 20-mer peptide and was paired with topical imiquimod. Each of the donors came in with new WHO grade 3 or 4 astrocytomas that were IDH1-mutant and ATRX-lost. The sample here was PBMCs, taken from a glioma patient whose treatment included an IDH1 peptide vaccine. V gene TRBV19 combines with J gene TRBJ2-3; 7 bases fit TRBD2. The sequence derives from a man aged 18 to 35 with glioma. Written as DNA, the CDR3 is TGTGCCAGTAGTTGGGTGGGGGGGACAGATACGCAGTATTTT. This translates into CASSWVGGTDTQYF.